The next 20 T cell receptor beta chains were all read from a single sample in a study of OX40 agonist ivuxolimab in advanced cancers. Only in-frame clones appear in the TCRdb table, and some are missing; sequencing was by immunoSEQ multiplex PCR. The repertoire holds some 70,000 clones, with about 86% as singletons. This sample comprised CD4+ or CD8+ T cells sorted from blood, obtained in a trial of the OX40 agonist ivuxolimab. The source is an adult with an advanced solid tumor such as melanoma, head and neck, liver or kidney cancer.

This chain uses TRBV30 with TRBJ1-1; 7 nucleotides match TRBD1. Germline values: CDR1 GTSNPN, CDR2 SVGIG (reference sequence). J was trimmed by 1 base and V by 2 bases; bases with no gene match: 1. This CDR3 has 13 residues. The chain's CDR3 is CAWSRQGNTEAFF. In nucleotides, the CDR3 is TGTGCCTGGAGTAGACAGGGGAACACTGAAGCTTTCTTT.

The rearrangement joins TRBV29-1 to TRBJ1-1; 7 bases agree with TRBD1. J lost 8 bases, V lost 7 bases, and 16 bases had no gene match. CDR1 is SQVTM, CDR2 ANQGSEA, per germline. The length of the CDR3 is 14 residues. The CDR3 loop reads CSAQAGGTAEEAFF. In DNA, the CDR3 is TGCAGCGCCCAAGCGGGAGGGACAGCCGAAGAAGCTTTCTTT.

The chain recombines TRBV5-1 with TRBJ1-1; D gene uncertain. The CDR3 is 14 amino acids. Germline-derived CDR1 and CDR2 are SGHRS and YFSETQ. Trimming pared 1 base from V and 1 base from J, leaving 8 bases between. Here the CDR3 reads CASSLSGWNTEAFF. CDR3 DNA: TGCGCCAGCAGCTTGTCAGGTTGGAACACTGAAGCTTTCTTT.

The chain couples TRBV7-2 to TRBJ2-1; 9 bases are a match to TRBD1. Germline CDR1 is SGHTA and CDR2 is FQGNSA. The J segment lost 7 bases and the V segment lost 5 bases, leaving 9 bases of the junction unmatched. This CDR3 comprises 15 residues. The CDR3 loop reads CASSRQPGQGNEQFF. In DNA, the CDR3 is TGTGCCAGCAGCCGCCAGCCGGGACAGGGTAATGAGCAGTTCTTC.

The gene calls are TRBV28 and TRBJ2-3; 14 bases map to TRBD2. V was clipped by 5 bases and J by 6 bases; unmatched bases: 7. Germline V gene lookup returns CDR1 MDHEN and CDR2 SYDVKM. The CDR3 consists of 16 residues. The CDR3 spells CASSRLAGGPGDTQYF. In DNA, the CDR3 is TGTGCCAGCAGTAGACTAGCGGGAGGGCCGGGCGATACGCAGTATTTT.

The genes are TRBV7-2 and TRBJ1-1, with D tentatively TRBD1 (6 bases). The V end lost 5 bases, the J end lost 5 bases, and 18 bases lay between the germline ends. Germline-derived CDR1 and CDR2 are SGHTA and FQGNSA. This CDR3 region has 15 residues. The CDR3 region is CASSPGIGGTTEAFF. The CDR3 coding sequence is TGTGCCAGCAGCCCTGGAATCGGGGGCACGACTGAAGCTTTCTTT.

The CDR3 DNA follows: TGTGCCAGCAGCGAAGACAGGGCCTGGGCCAACGTCCTGACTTTC. Translating gives CASSEDRAWANVLTF. The rearrangement uses TRBV9 and TRBJ2-6, with 7 bases fitting TRBD1. Germline CDR1 and CDR2: SGDLS and YYNGEE. The V gene end was trimmed by 3 bases and the J gene end by 5 bases; junction bases not matched to a gene: 5. The CDR3 spans 15 residues.

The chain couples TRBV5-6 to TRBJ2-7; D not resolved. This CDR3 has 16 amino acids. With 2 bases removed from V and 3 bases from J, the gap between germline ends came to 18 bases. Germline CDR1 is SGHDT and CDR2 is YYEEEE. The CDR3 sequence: CASSLTLNDWGYEQYF. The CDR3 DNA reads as TGTGCCAGCAGCTTAACGTTGAACGACTGGGGCTACGAGCAGTACTTC.

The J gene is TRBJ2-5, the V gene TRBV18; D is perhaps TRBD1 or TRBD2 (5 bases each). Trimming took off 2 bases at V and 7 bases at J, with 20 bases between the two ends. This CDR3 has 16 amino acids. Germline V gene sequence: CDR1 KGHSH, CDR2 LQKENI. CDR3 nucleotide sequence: TGTGCCAGCTCACCAGCAGGGACCTCCACCTTAGGGACCCAGTACTTC. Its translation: CASSPAGTSTLGTQYF.

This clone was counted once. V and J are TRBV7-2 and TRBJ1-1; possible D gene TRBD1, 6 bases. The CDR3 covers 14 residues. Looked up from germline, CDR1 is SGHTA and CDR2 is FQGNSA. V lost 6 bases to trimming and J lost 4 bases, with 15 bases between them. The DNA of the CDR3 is TGTGCCAGCAGTCGGACAGTCGTGGGCACTGAAGCTTTCTTT. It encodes CASSRTVVGTEAFF.

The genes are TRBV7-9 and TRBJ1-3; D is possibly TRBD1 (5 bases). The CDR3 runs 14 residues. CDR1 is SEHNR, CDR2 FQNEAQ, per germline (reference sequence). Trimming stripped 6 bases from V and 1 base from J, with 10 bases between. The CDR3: CASRDGGSGNTIYF. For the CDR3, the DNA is TGTGCCAGCAGGGATGGGGGTTCTGGAAACACCATATATTTT.

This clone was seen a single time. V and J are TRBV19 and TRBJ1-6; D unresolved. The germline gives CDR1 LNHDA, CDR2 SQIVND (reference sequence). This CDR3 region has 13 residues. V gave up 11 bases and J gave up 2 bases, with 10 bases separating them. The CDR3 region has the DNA TGTGCCGTACGTCGCGCCTATAATTCACCCCTCCACTTT. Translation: CAVRRAYNSPLHF.

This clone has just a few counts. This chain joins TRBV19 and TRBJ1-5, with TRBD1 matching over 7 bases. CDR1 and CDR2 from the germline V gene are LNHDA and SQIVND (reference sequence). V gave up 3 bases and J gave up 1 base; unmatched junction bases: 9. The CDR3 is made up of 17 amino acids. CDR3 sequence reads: CASSMGQGRGSNQPQHF. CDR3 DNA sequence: TGTGCCAGTAGTATGGGGCAGGGCAGGGGGAGCAATCAGCCCCAGCATTTT.

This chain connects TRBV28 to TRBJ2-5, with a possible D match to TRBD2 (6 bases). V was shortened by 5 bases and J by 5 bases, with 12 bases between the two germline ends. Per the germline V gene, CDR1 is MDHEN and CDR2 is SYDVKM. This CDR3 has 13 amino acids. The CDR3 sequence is CASSPGGAETQYF. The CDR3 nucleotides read TGTGCCAGCAGTCCCGGCGGGGCGGAGACCCAGTACTTC.

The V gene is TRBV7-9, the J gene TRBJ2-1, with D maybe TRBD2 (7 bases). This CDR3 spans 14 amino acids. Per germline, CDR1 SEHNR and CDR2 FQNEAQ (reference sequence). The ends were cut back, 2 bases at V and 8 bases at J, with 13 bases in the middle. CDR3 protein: CASSLSRGADEQFF. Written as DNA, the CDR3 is TGTGCCAGCAGCTTAAGTCGGGGGGCCGATGAGCAGTTCTTC.

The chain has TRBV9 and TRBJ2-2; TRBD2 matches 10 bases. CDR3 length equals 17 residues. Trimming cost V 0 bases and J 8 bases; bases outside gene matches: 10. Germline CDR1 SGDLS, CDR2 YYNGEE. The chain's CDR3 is CASSVVGASGSGGELFF. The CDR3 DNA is TGTGCCAGCAGCGTAGTTGGGGCTAGCGGGAGCGGAGGGGAGCTGTTTTTT.

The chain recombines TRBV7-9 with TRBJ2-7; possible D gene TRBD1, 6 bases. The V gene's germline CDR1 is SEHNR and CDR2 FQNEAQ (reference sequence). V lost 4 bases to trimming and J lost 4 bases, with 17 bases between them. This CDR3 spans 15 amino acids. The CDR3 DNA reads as TGTGCCAGCAGCTCCTCAGGGACAAGAAATTACGAGCAGTACTTC. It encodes CASSSSGTRNYEQYF.

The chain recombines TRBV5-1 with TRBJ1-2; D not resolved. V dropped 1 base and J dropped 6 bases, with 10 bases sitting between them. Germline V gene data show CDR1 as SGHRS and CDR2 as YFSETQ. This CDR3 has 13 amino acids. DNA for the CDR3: TGCGCCAGCAGCTTGTACGGGAAGGATGGCTACACCTTC. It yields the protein CASSLYGKDGYTF.

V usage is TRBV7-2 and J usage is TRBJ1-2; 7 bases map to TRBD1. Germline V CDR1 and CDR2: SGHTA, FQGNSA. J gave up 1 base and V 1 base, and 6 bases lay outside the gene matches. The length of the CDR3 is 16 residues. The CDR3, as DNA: TGTGCCAGCAGCTTAGTCGCGCAGGGGGGTAACTATGGCTACACCTTC. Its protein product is CASSLVAQGGNYGYTF. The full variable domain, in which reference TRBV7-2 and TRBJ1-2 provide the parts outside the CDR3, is GAGVSQSPSNKVTEKGKDVELRCDPISGHTALYWYRQSLGQGLEFLIYFQGNSAPDKSGLPSDRFSAERTGGSVSTLTIQRTQQEDSAVYLCASSLVAQGGNYGYTFGSGTRLTVV.

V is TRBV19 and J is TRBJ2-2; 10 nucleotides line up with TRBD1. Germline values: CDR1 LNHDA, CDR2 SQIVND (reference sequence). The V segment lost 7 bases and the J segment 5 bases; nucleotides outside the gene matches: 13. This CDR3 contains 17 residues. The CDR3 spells CASIAPGQGLETGELFF. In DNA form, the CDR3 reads TGTGCCAGTATCGCCCCGGGACAGGGGCTCGAGACCGGGGAGCTGTTTTTT.